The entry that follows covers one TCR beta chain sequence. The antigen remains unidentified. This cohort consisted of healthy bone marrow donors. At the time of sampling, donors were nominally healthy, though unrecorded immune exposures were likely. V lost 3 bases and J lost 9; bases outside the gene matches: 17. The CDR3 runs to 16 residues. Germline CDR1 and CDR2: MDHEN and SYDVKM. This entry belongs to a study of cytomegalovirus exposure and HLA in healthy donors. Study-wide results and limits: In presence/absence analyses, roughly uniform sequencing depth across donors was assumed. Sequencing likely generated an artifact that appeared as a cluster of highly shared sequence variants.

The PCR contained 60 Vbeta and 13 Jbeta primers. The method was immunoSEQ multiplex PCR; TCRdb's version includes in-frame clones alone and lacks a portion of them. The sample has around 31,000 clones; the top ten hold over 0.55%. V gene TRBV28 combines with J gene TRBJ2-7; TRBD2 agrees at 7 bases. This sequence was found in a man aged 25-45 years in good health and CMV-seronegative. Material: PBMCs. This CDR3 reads CASSFQVGGLPRGQYF. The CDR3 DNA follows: TGTGCCAGCAGTTTTCAAGTGGGAGGGCTCCCTAGGGGGCAGTACTTC.